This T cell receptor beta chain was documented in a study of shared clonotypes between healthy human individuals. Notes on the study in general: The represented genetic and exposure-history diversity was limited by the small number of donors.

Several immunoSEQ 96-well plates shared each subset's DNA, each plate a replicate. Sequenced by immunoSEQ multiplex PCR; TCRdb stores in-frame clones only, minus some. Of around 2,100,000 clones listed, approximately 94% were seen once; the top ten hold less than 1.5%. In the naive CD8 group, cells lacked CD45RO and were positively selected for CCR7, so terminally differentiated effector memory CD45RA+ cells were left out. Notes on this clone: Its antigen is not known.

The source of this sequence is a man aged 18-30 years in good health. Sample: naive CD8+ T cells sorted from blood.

The CDR3 is CASTTHRNSNQPQHF. The CDR3 nucleotides are TGTGCCAGCACAACCCACAGGAATAGCAATCAGCCCCAGCATTTT. The chain combines TRBV6-6 with TRBJ1-5; maybe TRBD1 (5 bases). The ends were cut back, 7 bases at V and 0 bases at J, with 13 bases in the middle. CDR3 length: 15 amino acids. The germline V gene has CDR1 MNHNY and CDR2 SVGAGI (reference sequence).